The present T cell receptor (beta chain) was sequenced within a study of T-cell reconstitution after alpha-beta-depleted transplantation in children (dated by TCRdb to the mid-2010s). Study-level background: The study quantitatively tracked T-cell immune reconstitution after TCRalphabeta/CD19-depleted allogeneic hematopoietic cell transplantation in children using TCR repertoire profiling.

This clonotype appeared many times. Its antigen is currently not known. No much larger clone exists at a distance of one base, and base qualities are not known. The library was produced with PCR. Sequencing was performed on an Illumina HiSeq 2500. Molecular barcoding was employed in the preparation of TCR libraries, with unique molecular identifiers being used to normalize TCRbeta repertoire quantification. TCRdb reanalyzed the raw reads on its own, using fastp at Q25 for trimming and MiXCR for clone calling, and kept in-frame beta chains. Every CDR3 protein is listed once, alongside the most common genes and DNA of its rows. Within this sample are some 640,000 distinct CDR3 sequences, with roughly 15% of them counted one time only. Of the sample, approximately 1.1% falls within the top ten clones. The source is a human donor who donated a stem cell graft to a child with acute myeloid leukemia. The sample consisted of PBMCs from the stem cell graft donor, taken from the stem cell graft.

The encoded CDR3 is CASSLTGLNVLEQYF. The nucleotide sequence is TGTGCCAGCAGCCTTACAGGCCTCAATGTCCTCGAGCAGTACTTC. The sequence is built from TRBV7-2 and TRBJ2-7; possibly the D gene is TRBD1, per 5 matching bases. The CDR3 runs 15 amino acids, cysteine and phenylalanine included. Only CDR3 DNA is held: 45 bases, read in frame from base 1. Between the V and J ends, shortened by 5 bases and 6 bases respectively, the junction contains 20 bases. CDR1 and CDR2 are drawn from the germline V gene: SGHTA, FQGNSA.